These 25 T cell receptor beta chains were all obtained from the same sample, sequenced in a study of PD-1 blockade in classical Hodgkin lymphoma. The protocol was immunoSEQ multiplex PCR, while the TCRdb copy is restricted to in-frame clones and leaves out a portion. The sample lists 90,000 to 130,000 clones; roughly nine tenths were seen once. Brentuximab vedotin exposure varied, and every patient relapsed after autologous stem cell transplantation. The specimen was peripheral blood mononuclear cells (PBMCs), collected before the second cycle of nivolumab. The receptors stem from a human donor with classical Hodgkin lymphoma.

CDR3: CASSVAGQGSFGYTF. CDR3 nucleotides: TGTGCCAGCTCCGTTGCGGGACAGGGGAGTTTTGGCTACACCTTC. The chain is built from TRBV18 and TRBJ1-2; 10 positions match TRBD1. The germline gives CDR1 KGHSH, CDR2 LQKENI. The CDR3 is 15 amino acids. V lost 6 bases, J lost 7 bases, and 11 bases stayed unmatched.

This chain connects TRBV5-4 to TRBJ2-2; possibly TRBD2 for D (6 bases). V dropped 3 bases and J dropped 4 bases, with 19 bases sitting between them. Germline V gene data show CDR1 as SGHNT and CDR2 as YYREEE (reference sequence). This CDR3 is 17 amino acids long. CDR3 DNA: TGTGCCAGCAGCTGGGTCCCGGGGGAGCAGATCACCGGGGAGCTGTTTTTT. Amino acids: CASSWVPGEQITGELFF. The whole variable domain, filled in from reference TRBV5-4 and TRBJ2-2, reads ETGVTQSPTHLIKTRGQQVTLRCSSQSGHNTVSWYQQALGQGPQFIFQYYREEENGRGNFPPRFSGLQFPNYSSELNVNALELDDSALYLCASSWVPGEQITGELFFGEGSRLTVL.

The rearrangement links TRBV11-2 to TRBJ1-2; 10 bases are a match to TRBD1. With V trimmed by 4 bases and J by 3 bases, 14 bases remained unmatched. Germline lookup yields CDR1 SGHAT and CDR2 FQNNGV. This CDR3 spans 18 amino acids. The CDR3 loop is CASSSRDRGRFPHYGYTF. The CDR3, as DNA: TGTGCCAGCAGCTCTCGGGACAGGGGACGGTTCCCGCACTATGGCTACACCTTC.

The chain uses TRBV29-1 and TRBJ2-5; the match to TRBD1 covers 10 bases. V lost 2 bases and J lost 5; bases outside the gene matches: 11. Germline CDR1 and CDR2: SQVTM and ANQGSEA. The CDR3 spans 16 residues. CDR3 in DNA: TGCAGCGTTGAACGTGGGGGGACAGGGGAGGTGGAGACCCAGTACTTC. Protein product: CSVERGGTGEVETQYF.

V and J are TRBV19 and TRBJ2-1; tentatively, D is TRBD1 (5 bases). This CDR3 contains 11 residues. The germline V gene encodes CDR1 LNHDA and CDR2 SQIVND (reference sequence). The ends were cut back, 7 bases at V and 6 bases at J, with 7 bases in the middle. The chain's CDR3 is CASNQGNEQFF. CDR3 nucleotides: TGTGCCAGTAATCAGGGCAATGAGCAGTTCTTC.

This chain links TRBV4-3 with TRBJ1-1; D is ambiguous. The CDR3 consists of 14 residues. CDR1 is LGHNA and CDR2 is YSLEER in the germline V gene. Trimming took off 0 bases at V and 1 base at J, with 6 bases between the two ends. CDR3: CASSQDGRNTEAFF. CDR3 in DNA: TGCGCCAGCAGCCAAGATGGCAGGAACACTGAAGCTTTCTTT.

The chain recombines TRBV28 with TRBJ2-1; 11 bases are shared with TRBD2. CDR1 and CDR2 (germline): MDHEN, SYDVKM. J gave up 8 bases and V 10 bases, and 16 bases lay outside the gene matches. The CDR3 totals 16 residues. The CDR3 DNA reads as TGTGCCACCATACGGCCTAGCGGGAGGTCCAGGCATGAGCAGTTCTTC. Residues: CATIRPSGRSRHEQFF.

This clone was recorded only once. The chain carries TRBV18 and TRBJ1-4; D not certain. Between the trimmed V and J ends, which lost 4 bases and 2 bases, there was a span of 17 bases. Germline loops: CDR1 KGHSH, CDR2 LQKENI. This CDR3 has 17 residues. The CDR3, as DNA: TGTGCCAGCTCACTCTCGTCCCAGCAGGCTACTAATGAAAAACTGTTTTTT. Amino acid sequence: CASSLSSQQATNEKLFF. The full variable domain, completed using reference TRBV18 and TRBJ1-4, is NAGVMQNPRHLVRRRGQEARLRCSPMKGHSHVYWYRQLPEEGLKFMVYLQKENIIDESGMPKERFSAEFPKEGPSILRIQQVVRGDSAAYFCASSLSSQQATNEKLFFGSGTQLSVL.

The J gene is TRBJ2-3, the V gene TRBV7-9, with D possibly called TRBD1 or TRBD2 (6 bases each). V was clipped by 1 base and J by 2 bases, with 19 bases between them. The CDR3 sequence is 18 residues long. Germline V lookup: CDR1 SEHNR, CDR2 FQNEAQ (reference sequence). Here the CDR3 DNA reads TGTGCCAGCAGCTTAGGGGGGGCTAGCCGAAGACCCACAGATACGCAGTATTTT. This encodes CASSLGGASRRPTDTQYF.

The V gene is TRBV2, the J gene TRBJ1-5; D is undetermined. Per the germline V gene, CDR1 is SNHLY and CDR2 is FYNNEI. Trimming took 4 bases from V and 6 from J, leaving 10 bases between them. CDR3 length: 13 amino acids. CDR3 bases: TGTGCCAGCAGTGCGGGTAGTTTTCAGCCCCAGCATTTT. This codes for CASSAGSFQPQHF.

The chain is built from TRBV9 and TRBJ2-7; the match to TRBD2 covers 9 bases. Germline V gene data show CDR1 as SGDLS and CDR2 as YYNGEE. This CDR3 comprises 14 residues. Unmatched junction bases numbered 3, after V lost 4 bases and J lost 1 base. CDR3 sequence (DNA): TGTGCCAGCAGCCCAAGCGGGAGGTCCTACGAGCAGTACTTC. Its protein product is CASSPSGRSYEQYF.

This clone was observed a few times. In DNA, the CDR3 is TGTGCCAGCAGCTGGGAAGGAGACGGCTACACCTTC. Amino acids: CASSWEGDGYTF. The chain is built from TRBV7-9 and TRBJ1-2; the D is unclear. The CDR3 runs 12 residues. CDR1 SEHNR and CDR2 FQNEAQ come from the germline V gene (reference sequence). The ends were cut back, 4 bases at V and 8 bases at J, with 11 bases in the middle.

The CDR3 sequence is CASSLTITYGELFF. CDR3 in DNA: TGTGCCAGCAGCTTGACAATCACATACGGGGAGCTGTTTTTT. This chain links TRBV11-2 with TRBJ2-2; D unresolved. V was clipped by 3 bases and J by 7 bases, with 12 bases between them. The CDR3 spans 14 residues. Germline V gene sequence: CDR1 SGHAT, CDR2 FQNNGV. Full variable domain (remainder filled in from reference TRBV11-2 and TRBJ2-2): EAGVAQSPRYKIIEKRQSVAFWCNPISGHATLYWYQQILGQGPKLLIQFQNNGVVDDSQLPKDRFSAERLKGVDSTLKIQPAKLEDSAVYLCASSLTITYGELFFGEGSRLTVL.

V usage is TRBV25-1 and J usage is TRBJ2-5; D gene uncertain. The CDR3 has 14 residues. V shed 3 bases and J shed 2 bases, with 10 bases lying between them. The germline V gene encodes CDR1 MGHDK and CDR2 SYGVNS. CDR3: CASSENTLQETQYF. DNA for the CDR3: TGTGCCAGCAGTGAGAACACGCTTCAAGAGACCCAGTACTTC.

The CDR3 spells CATGGYQETQYF. The CDR3 DNA follows: TGTGCCACCGGGGGATACCAAGAGACCCAGTACTTC. This sequence joins TRBV15 and TRBJ2-5; D possibly uses TRBD1 or TRBD2 (5 bases each). Trimming cost V 8 bases and J 0 bases, with 7 bases left between them. CDR3 length equals 12 residues. Germline V CDR1 and CDR2: LNHNV, YYDKDF (reference sequence).

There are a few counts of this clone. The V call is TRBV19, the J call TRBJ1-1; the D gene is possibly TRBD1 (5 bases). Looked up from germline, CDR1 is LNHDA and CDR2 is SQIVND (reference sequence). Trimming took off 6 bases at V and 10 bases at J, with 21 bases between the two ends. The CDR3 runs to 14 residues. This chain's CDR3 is CASSPGRGGFGAFF. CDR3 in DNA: TGTGCCAGTAGCCCTGGTAGGGGAGGGTTTGGAGCTTTCTTT.

CDR3 amino acids: CASSLGGMGSYEQYF. Here the CDR3 DNA reads TGTGCCAGCAGCTTAGGTGGGATGGGCTCCTACGAGCAGTACTTC. The chain carries TRBV7-9 and TRBJ2-7; no definite D call. The CDR3 length is 15 residues. V was shortened by 1 base and J by 0 bases, with 10 bases between the two germline ends. CDR1 is SEHNR and CDR2 is FQNEAQ in the germline V gene (reference sequence).

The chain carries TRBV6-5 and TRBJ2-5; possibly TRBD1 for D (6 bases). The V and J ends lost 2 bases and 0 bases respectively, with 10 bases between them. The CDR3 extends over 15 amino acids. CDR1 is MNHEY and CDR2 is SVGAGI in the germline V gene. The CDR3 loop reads CASSYNQGYQETQYF. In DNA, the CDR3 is TGTGCCAGCAGTTACAACCAGGGGTACCAAGAGACCCAGTACTTC.

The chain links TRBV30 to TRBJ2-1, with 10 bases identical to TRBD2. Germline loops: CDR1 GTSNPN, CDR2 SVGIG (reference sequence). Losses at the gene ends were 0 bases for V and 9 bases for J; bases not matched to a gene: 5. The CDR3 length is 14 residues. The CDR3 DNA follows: TGTGCCTGGAGTGTAGCGGGAGGGATCGGTGAGCAGTTCTTC. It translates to CAWSVAGGIGEQFF.

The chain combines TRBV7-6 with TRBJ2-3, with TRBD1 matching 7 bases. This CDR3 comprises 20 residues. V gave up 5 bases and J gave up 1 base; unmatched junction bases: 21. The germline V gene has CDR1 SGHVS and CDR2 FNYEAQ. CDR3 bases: TGTGCCAGCAGCCCAAGGATAGGGGGCGCTTACCCACCCCGCACAGATACGCAGTATTTT. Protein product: CASSPRIGGAYPPRTDTQYF.

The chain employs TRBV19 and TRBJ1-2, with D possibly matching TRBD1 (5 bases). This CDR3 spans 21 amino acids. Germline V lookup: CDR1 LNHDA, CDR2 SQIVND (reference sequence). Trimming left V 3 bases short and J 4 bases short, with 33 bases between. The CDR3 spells CASSIFVDNETIQSSGYGYTF. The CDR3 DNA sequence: TGTGCCAGTAGTATTTTCGTGGACAACGAGACCATCCAATCCAGCGGCTATGGCTACACCTTC.

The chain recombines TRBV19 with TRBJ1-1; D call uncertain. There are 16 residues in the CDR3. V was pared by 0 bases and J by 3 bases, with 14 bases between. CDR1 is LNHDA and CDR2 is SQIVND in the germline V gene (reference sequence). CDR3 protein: CASSIDLWLTYTEAFF. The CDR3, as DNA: TGTGCCAGTAGTATAGATCTTTGGCTTACCTACACTGAAGCTTTCTTT.

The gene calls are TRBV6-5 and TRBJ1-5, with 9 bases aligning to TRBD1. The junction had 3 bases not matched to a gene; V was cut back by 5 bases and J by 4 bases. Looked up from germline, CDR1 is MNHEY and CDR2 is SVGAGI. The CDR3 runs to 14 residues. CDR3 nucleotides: TGTGCCAGCAGTCAGGACAGGGGTAATCAGCCCCAGCATTTT. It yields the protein CASSQDRGNQPQHF.

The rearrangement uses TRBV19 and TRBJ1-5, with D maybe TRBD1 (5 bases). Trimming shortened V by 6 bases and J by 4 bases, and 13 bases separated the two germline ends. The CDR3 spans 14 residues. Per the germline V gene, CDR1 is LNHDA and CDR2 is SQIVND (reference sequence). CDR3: CASREDSNNQPQHF. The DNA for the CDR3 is TGTGCCAGTAGAGAAGACAGTAATAATCAGCCCCAGCATTTT.

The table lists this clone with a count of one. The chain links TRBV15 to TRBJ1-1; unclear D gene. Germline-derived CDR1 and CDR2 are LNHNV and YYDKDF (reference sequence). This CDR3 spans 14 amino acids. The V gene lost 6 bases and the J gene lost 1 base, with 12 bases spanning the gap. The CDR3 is CATSRSDPNTEAFF. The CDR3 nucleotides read TGTGCCACCAGTCGATCCGACCCGAACACTGAAGCTTTCTTT.